Sequencing of this T cell receptor (beta chain) was carried out in a study of T cell clones after liver transplantation (dated by TCRdb to between 2019 and 2020). Regarding the complete study: ITN030ST, the source of the samples, was a randomized trial that attempted immunosuppression withdrawal within 2 years of liver transplantation. After a pre-transplant mixed lymphocyte reaction, TCRbeta sequencing was used to pinpoint donor-reactive T cell clones, which were subsequently tracked in post-transplant blood. As an antigen-independent comparator for the donor-reactive sequences, third party-reactive TCRbeta sequences from pre-transplant MLRs were identified as well. Of the eight recipients, a few were HCV-positive, while the remaining recipients had been transplanted for non-autoimmune, non-viral indications. Until randomization at 12-24 months post-transplant, subjects were given standard immunosuppression, with no induction therapy. Tolerance meant complete immunosuppression withdrawal for at least one year without liver enzymes rising beyond twice the upper limit of normal. Blood samples were collected pre-transplant, pre-randomization before withdrawal, and post-randomization after either full withdrawal or failed withdrawal. The study cohort included 8 liver transplant recipients, of whom 3 were classified as tolerant and 5 as non-tolerant. General study outcomes and caveats: The conclusions were preliminary, being limited by small, heterogeneous patient numbers and by non-standardized post-transplant time points. In two subjects, low numbers of available donor cells limited the measurable donor-reactive repertoire. Because allograft tissue specimens were not available, migration of donor-reactive T cells into the graft, rather than deletion, may have occurred. Donor-reactive sequences declined more than third party-reactive ones, suggesting partial antigen-specific deletion unrelated to withdrawal success. In most of the 8 subjects, circulating donor-reactive CD4 TCRbeta sequences decreased significantly after transplant, regardless of tolerance or HCV status. Once repertoire turnover was taken into account, donor-reactive detection showed a significant reduction for CD4 in 7 of 8 subjects and for CD8 in 8 of 8.

Inclusive of the bounding cysteine and phenylalanine, the CDR3 is 14 residues long. The retained sequence is limited to the CDR3, 42 bases, with the frame set at the first base. Based on the germline V gene, the CDR1 and CDR2 sequences are MDHEN and SYDVKM. The trim is 2 bases for V and 2 bases for J, with a gap of 10 bases between the germline ends. The meaning of the sample's time point label: pre-transplant. Unstimulated PBMCs, after thawing, were stained for CD3, CD4 and CD8 and then FACS-sorted into CD3+CD4+ and CD3+CD8+ populations. Randomization to immunosuppression withdrawal applied to every one of the 8 studied subjects. The Qiagen DNeasy Blood and Tissue Kit was used for genomic DNA isolation. With regard to this clone: Its antigen is unknown. No base qualities exist here, and no much larger clone lies one base off it.

Using immunoSEQ, frozen genomic DNA was subjected to high-throughput TCRbeta CDR3 sequencing, a process that included PCR amplification, mapping, bias correction and internal controls. The study's own analysis went as follows. Productive rearrangements were kept, and unique TCRbeta sequences were defined by CDR3 nucleotide sequence plus V and J gene. For a sequence to be called donor-reactive, it needed a frequency of at least 0.01% and at least 5-fold expansion in CFSE-low cells compared with unstimulated pre-transplant cells. Per-subject minimum frequency thresholds, based on the lowest-template unstimulated sample, ensured at least 90% detection power. Jensen-Shannon divergence between the top 1000 TCRbeta sequences post- versus pre-transplant served as the measure of repertoire turnover. Two-sided Fisher's exact tests were used to test for changes in how often donor-reactive sequences were detected. Here the immuneACCESS table is served through TCRdb, limited to in-frame sequences with V and J called. Missing clones are a known gap in these copies; in checked studies unresolved V genes cover under half, and the rest lacks a known reason. The DNA was the basis for D and trimming; V, J and clone size are from that table. Counted in this sample were about 100,000 clones; roughly four fifths of them appeared once. Of the sample, 0.99% falls within the top ten clones.

This material consisted of CD4+ T cells from blood, taken before liver transplant. The receptor was derived from a human donor who received a liver transplant. The receptor chain draws on TRBV28 and TRBJ2-7; no confident D gene assignment can be made. CDR3 region: CASSLPDGAYEQYF. The DNA sequence is as follows: TGTGCCAGCAGTTTACCGGACGGCGCCTACGAGCAGTACTTC. With the portions outside the CDR3 filled from the reference TRBV28 and TRBJ2-7 genes, the complete variable region becomes DVKVTQSSRYLVKRTGEKVFLECVQDMDHENMFWYRQDPGLGLRLIYFSYDVKMKEKGDIPEGYSVSREKKERFSLILESASTNQTSMYLCASSLPDGAYEQYFGPGTRLTVT.